Shown below are 21 T cell receptor beta chains from a single sample sequenced in a study of OX40 agonist ivuxolimab in advanced cancers. The table came from immunoSEQ multiplex PCR; TCRdb's copy has only in-frame clones and leaves some out. The sample holds 73,000 or so clones, more than 85% seen once. Sequences were derived from CD4+ or CD8+ T cells sorted from blood, sampled in a trial of the OX40 agonist ivuxolimab. The origin of the receptors is an adult with an advanced solid tumor such as melanoma, head and neck, liver or kidney cancer.

The CDR3 is CASRTEFGPETQYF. As DNA, the CDR3 is TGCGCCAGCAGGACAGAGTTCGGACCTGAGACCCAGTACTTC. The chain has TRBV5-1 and TRBJ2-5; possible D gene TRBD1, 5 bases. V was cut by 5 bases and J by 5 bases, with 16 bases left in between. The V gene's germline CDR1 is SGHRS and CDR2 YFSETQ. The CDR3 extends over 14 amino acids.

V is TRBV27 and J is TRBJ2-7; 8 bases map to TRBD1. Germline assignment: CDR1 MNHEY and CDR2 SMNVEV (reference sequence). The V and J ends lost 9 bases and 0 bases, in that order; junction bases with no gene match: 22. The CDR3 length is 19 residues. CDR3 DNA sequence: TGTGCCAGACCCCCGCCCCGCCGGGACAGGAAGGAAAGCTCCTACGAGCAGTACTTC. This translates into CARPPPRRDRKESSYEQYF.

The V and J genes are TRBV4-1 and TRBJ2-1; D is unclear. V was cut by 4 bases and J by 9 bases, with 16 bases left in between. Germline CDR1 MGHRA, CDR2 YSYEKL. CDR3 length: 14 amino acids. The chain's CDR3 is CASSLTPWGPEQFF. CDR3 bases: TGCGCCAGCAGCCTCACTCCCTGGGGTCCTGAGCAGTTCTTC.

This chain joins TRBV19 and TRBJ1-3; D is perhaps TRBD1 (6 bases). Trimming stripped 2 bases from V and 2 bases from J, with 10 bases between. The germline V gene encodes CDR1 LNHDA and CDR2 SQIVND (reference sequence). The CDR3 totals 15 residues. Here the CDR3 reads CASSILQGPGNTIYF. The CDR3 DNA reads as TGTGCCAGTAGTATATTGCAGGGGCCTGGAAACACCATATATTTT.

V and J are TRBV7-9 and TRBJ2-7; D gene ambiguous. The ends were cut back, 5 bases at V and 4 bases at J, with 9 bases in the middle. This CDR3 spans 12 amino acids. Per the germline V gene, CDR1 is SEHNR and CDR2 is FQNEAQ (reference sequence). The CDR3 region is CASSRGWYEQYF. CDR3 bases: TGTGCCAGCAGCCGTGGTTGGTACGAGCAGTACTTC.

This clone was counted a single time. The chain combines TRBV10-3 with TRBJ2-7; 11 nucleotides match TRBD2. CDR1 is ENHRY and CDR2 is SYGVKD in the germline V gene. Trimming removed 11 bases from V and 3 bases from J; junction bases left unmatched: 3. The CDR3 is made up of 12 amino acids. CDR3: CAVGTSGYEQYF. CDR3 coding DNA: TGTGCCGTCGGGACTAGCGGCTACGAGCAGTACTTC.

The chain joins TRBV27 to TRBJ2-1; D gene uncertain. CDR1 and CDR2 from the germline V gene are MNHEY and SMNVEV (reference sequence). V was trimmed by 3 bases and J by 5 bases, leaving 14 bases between them. There are 15 residues in the CDR3. The CDR3 here is CASSFGRILHNEQFF. The CDR3 region has the DNA TGTGCCAGCAGTTTTGGCAGAATATTACACAATGAGCAGTTCTTC.

The rearrangement joins TRBV7-8 to TRBJ2-5; 7 nucleotides align to TRBD2. The length of the CDR3 is 13 residues. From germline, CDR1 is SGHVS and CDR2 FQNEAQ. V shed 8 bases, J shed 5 bases, and the junction held 8 bases outside the gene matches. The chain's CDR3 is CASGGSLGETQYF. CDR3 in DNA: TGTGCCAGCGGCGGGAGTCTGGGGGAGACCCAGTACTTC.

The chain has TRBV18 and TRBJ2-5; no firm D call. The germline V and J ends were trimmed by 6 bases and 2 bases, with 7 bases remaining between them. CDR1 and CDR2 from the germline V gene are KGHSH and LQKENI. The CDR3 consists of 12 residues. The CDR3 region is CASSTPQETQYF. The CDR3, as DNA: TGTGCCAGCTCCACGCCTCAAGAGACCCAGTACTTC.

The genes are TRBV19 and TRBJ1-5; TRBD1 is a possible D gene (5 bases). The CDR3 runs 17 residues. The V end lost 6 bases, the J end lost 1 base, and 19 bases lay between the germline ends. From germline, CDR1 is LNHDA and CDR2 SQIVND (reference sequence). The CDR3 region is CASSSWVTSGSNQPQHF. The CDR3 region has the DNA TGTGCCAGTAGCTCCTGGGTCACTTCAGGGAGCAATCAGCCCCAGCATTTT.

This chain joins TRBV9 and TRBJ2-7; D remains ambiguous. With 0 bases removed from V and 4 bases from J, the gap between germline ends came to 11 bases. Per germline, CDR1 SGDLS and CDR2 YYNGEE. The CDR3 loop spans 14 amino acids. CDR3 region: CASSVDLGGYEQYF. The DNA for the CDR3 is TGTGCCAGCAGCGTAGATTTGGGTGGGTACGAGCAGTACTTC.

CDR3 nucleotide sequence: TGTGCCACCAGCAGAGGACAGGGTAGCAATCAGCCCCAGCATTTT. This sequence encodes CATSRGQGSNQPQHF. The J gene is TRBJ1-5, the V gene TRBV15, with TRBD1 matching over 7 bases. The V gene's germline CDR1 is LNHNV and CDR2 YYDKDF (reference sequence). The V and J ends lost 1 base and 0 bases, in that order; junction bases with no gene match: 0. The CDR3 is 15 residues long.

The chain recombines TRBV18 with TRBJ1-1, with 8 bases matching TRBD1. Looked up from germline, CDR1 is KGHSH and CDR2 is LQKENI. V lost 0 bases, J lost 10 bases, and 4 bases stayed unmatched. The CDR3 covers 13 residues. CDR3 nucleotides: TGTGCCAGCTCACCACCAGAACAGGGGGGAGCTTTCTTT. Its protein product is CASSPPEQGGAFF.

The chain joins TRBV5-1 to TRBJ2-7; D may be TRBD1 (5 bases). Per the germline V gene, CDR1 is SGHRS and CDR2 is YFSETQ. Deletions cut 3 bases from V and 3 bases from J, with 19 bases between. CDR3 length equals 16 residues. In DNA, the CDR3 is TGCGCCAGCAGCTCTTTGCCCCTAAAGACAGTCTACGAGCAGTACTTC. It yields the protein CASSSLPLKTVYEQYF.

The chain combines TRBV6-6 with TRBJ1-1; D unclear. Trimming removed 4 bases at V and 0 bases at J, with 6 bases between. There are 13 residues in the CDR3. In germline, CDR1 is MNHNY, CDR2 SVGAGI (reference sequence). CDR3 region: CASSSELNTEAFF. CDR3 DNA sequence: TGTGCCAGCAGTTCTGAATTGAACACTGAAGCTTTCTTT.

This chain connects TRBV5-4 to TRBJ2-5; D possibly corresponds to TRBD1 (5 bases). Gene TRBJ2-7 matches the end of the DNA better, so the J call may be wrong. This CDR3 contains 13 residues. The V gene's germline CDR1 is SGHNT and CDR2 YYREEE (reference sequence). The CDR3 is CASSFDSPGEQYF. The CDR3 coding sequence is TGTGCCAGCAGCTTCGACAGTCCGGGCGAGCAGTACTTC.

The V and J genes are TRBV6-5 and TRBJ2-2; no definite D call. CDR1 is MNHEY and CDR2 is SVGAGI in the germline V gene. The CDR3 totals 12 residues. V lost 6 bases and J lost 5, with 7 bases in between. CDR3 in DNA: TGTGCCAGCAGAAGAGCGACCGGGGAGCTGTTTTTT. Translation: CASRRATGELFF.

The J gene is TRBJ1-3, the V gene TRBV7-2; possibly TRBD1 for D (5 bases). CDR1 is SGHTA, CDR2 FQGNSA, per germline. The CDR3 runs 16 residues. V was cut by 5 bases and J by 1 base, with 15 bases left in between. The CDR3 loop reads CASSLVAGVSGNTIYF. CDR3 sequence (DNA): TGTGCCAGCAGCCTAGTTGCGGGGGTATCTGGAAACACCATATATTTT.

The chain has TRBV15 and TRBJ2-3; 11 bases agree with TRBD2. Germline CDR1 is LNHNV and CDR2 is YYDKDF (reference sequence). The CDR3 runs 19 residues. J was trimmed by 2 bases and V by 0 bases; bases with no gene match: 10. In nucleotides, the CDR3 is TGTGCCACCAGCAGAGATAAGGCTAGCGGGAGGACTTTCACAGATACGCAGTATTTT. Translation gives CATSRDKASGRTFTDTQYF. The variable domain in full, with the rest retrieved from reference TRBV15 and TRBJ2-3, is DAMVIQNPRYQVTQFGKPVTLSCSQTLNHNVMYWYQQKSSQAPKLLFHYYDKDFNNEADTPDNFQSRRPNTSFCFLDIRSPGLGDTAMYLCATSRDKASGRTFTDTQYFGPGTRLTVL.

V is TRBV29-1 and J is TRBJ2-7, with 7 nucleotides matching TRBD1. The germline CDR1 and CDR2 sequences are SQVTM and ANQGSEA. V lost 7 bases to trimming and J lost 3 bases; unmatched junction nucleotides: 12. CDR3 length equals 14 residues. The DNA for the CDR3 is TGCAGCGCTCTACGACAGGGAAGTCGCTACGAGCAGTACTTC. It translates to CSALRQGSRYEQYF.

The chain recombines TRBV28 with TRBJ1-1; 10 nucleotides line up with TRBD1. Germline V gene lookup returns CDR1 MDHEN and CDR2 SYDVKM. The CDR3 consists of 14 residues. V lost 6 bases, J lost 5 bases, and 6 bases stayed unmatched. DNA for the CDR3: TGTGCCAGCAGCCCGGGACAGGGGTGGACTGAAGCTTTCTTT. Protein product: CASSPGQGWTEAFF.